This T cell receptor beta chain originates from a study of blood T cell repertoires in COVID-19. This clone was seen a single time. Trimming removed 5 bases from V and 1 base from J; junction bases left unmatched: 3. The CDR3 length is 15 residues. Germline CDR1 and CDR2: SGHNT and YYREEE (reference sequence). Only in-frame clones appear in the TCRdb table, and some are missing; sequencing was by immunoSEQ multiplex PCR. The table shows 380,000 or so clones, with approximately 86% occurring only once. Seattle researchers signed up patients amid active infection and tracked them longitudinally. J is TRBJ2-2 and V is TRBV5-4; 9 bases match TRBD1. The sample was peripheral blood. The source is a woman between 55 and 75 years old with COVID-19, enrolled during active disease. The CDR3 region has the DNA TGTGCCAGCAGAATGGGACAGGGGAACACCGGGGAGCTGTTTTTT. Translation gives CASRMGQGNTGELFF.